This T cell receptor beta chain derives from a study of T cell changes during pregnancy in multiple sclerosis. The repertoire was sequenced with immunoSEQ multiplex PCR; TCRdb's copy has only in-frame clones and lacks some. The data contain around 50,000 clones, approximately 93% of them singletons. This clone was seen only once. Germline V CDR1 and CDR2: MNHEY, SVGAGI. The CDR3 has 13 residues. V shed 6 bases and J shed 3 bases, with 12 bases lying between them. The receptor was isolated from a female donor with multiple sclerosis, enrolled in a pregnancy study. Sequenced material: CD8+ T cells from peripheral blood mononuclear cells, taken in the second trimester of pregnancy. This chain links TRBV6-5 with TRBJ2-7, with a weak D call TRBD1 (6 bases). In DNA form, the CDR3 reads TGTGCCAGCAGCAGGGACATGAACTACGAGCAGTACTTC. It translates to CASSRDMNYEQYF.